This TCR beta chain was observed in a study of T cell repertoires in cytomegalovirus infection. General study points: In two of eight donors, the top clonotype was HLA-C-restricted CMV-specific.

As concerns this clonotype: What it recognizes is unknown.

Looked up from germline, CDR1 is SGHDT and CDR2 is YYEEEE. CDR3 size: 19 residues. V lost 0 bases, J lost 8 bases, and 18 bases stayed unmatched. One entry per CDR3 protein results from TCRdb running MiXCR on the reads. The repertoire has fewer than 650,000 distinct CDR3 sequences, approximately 40% of them found once; the top ten carry around 48%. This TCR was recovered from a human donor in good health (CMV status not recorded). Some clones in this sample may be carry-over from other donors' samples. The V call is TRBV5-6, the J call TRBJ2-1, with 9 bases that match TRBD2. The sample in question was cultured PBMCs, obtained from culture after CMV antigen stimulation. The CDR3 loop reads CASSLVRPSRREGRDEQFF. The CDR3, as DNA: TGTGCCAGCAGCTTGGTTCGCCCCTCGCGGCGGGAGGGCCGCGATGAGCAGTTCTTC.